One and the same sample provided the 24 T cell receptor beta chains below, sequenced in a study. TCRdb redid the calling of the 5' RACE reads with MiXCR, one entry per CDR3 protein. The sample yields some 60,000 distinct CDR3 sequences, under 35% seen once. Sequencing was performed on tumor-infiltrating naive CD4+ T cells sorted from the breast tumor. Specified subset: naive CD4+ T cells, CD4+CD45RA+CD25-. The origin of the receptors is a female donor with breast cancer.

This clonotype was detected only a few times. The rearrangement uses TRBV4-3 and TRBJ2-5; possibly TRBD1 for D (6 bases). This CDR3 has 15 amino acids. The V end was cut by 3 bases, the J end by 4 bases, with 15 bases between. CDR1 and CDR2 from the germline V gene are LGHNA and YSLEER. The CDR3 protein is CASSHDTGSGETQYF. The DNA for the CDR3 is TGCGCCAGCAGCCATGATACAGGGTCAGGAGAGACCCAGTACTTC.

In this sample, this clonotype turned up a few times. The DNA for the CDR3 is TGTGCCAGCAGTTTTGGCAACGCATACAATGAGCAGTTCTTC. This gives the protein CASSFGNAYNEQFF. The chain employs TRBV12-3 or TRBV12-4 and TRBJ2-1; D gene unclear. The CDR3 runs to 14 residues. Trimming took off 3 bases at V and 4 bases at J, with 10 bases between the two ends.

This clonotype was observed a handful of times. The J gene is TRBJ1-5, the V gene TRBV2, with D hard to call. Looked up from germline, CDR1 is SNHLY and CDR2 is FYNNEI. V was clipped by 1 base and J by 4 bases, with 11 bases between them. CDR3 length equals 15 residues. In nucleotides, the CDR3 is TGTGCCAGCAGTGAAGGTGGGGTACGGAATCAGCCCCAGCATTTT. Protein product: CASSEGGVRNQPQHF.

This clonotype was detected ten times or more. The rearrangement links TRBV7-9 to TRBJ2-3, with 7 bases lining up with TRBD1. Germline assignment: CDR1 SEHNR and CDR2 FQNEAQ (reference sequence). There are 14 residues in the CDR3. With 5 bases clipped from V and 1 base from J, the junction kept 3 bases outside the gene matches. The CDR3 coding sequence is TGTGCCAGCAGCCTCGGGACAGGCACAGATACGCAGTATTTT. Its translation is CASSLGTGTDTQYF.

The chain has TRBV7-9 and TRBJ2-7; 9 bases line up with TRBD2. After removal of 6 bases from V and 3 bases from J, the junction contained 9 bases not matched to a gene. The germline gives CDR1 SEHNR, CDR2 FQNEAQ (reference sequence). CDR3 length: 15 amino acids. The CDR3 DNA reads TGTGCCAGCAGTGACAGGAGCGGGAGGTTCTACGAGCAGTACTTC. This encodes CASSDRSGRFYEQYF.

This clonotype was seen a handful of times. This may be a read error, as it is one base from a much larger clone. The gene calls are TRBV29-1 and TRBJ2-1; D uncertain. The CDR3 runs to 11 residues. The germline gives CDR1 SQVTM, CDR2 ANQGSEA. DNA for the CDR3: TGCGGCGTTTCTAGGTCGGGTGAGCAGTTCTTC. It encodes CGVSRSGEQFF.

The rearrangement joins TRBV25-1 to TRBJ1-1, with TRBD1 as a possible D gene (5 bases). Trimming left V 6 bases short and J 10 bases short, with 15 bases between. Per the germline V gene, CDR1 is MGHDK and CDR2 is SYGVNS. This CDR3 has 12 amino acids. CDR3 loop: CASRQLGPRAFF. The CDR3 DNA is TGTGCCAGCAGGCAACTGGGACCCCGAGCTTTCTTT.

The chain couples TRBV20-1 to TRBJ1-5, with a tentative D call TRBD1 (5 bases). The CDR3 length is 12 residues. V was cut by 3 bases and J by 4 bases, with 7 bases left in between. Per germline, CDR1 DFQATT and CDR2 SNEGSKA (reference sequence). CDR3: CSARGPNQPQHF. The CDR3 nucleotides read TGCAGTGCTAGGGGACCGAATCAGCCCCAGCATTTT.

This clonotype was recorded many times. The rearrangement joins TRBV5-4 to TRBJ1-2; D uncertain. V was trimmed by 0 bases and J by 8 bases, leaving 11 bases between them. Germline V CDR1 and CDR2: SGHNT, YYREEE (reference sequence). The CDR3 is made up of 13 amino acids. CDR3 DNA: TGTGCCAGCAGCTTGGGTAGAGATGAGGGCTACACCTTC. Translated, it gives CASSLGRDEGYTF.

The CDR3 loop is CASSYGTSGTTTQYF. Here the CDR3 DNA reads TGCGCCAGCAGCTACGGGACTAGCGGGACCACCACGCAGTATTTT. The rearrangement joins TRBV5-1 to TRBJ2-3, with TRBD2 identical over 13 bases. V was pared by 3 bases and J by 9 bases, with 7 bases of the junction left unmatched. This CDR3 is built from 15 residues. Germline values: CDR1 SGHRS, CDR2 YFSETQ.

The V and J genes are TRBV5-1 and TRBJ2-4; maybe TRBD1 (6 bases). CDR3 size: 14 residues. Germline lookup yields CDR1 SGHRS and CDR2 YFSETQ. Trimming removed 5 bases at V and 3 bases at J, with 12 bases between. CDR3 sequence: CASSLQGGKNIQYF. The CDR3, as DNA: TGCGCCAGCAGTTTACAGGGTGGCAAAAACATTCAGTACTTC.

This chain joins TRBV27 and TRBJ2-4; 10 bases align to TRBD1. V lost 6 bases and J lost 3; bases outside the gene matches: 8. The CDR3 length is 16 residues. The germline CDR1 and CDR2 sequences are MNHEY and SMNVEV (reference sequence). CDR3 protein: CASSPTGGVGKNIQYF. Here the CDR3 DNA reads TGTGCCAGCAGCCCGACAGGGGGCGTCGGCAAAAACATTCAGTACTTC.

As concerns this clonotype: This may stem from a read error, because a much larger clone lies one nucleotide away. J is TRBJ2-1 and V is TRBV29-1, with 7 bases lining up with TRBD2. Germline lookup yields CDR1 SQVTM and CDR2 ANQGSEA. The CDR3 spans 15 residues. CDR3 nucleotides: TGCAGCGTTGACCCCCTAGCGGCCTCTTACAGTGAGCAGTTCTTC. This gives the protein CSVDPLAASYSEQFF.

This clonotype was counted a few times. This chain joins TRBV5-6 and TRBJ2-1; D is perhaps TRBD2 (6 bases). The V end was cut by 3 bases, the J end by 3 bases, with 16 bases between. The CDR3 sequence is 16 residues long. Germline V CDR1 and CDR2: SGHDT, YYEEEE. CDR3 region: CASSSWTTANYNEQFF. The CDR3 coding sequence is TGTGCCAGCAGCTCCTGGACTACAGCGAACTACAATGAGCAGTTCTTC.

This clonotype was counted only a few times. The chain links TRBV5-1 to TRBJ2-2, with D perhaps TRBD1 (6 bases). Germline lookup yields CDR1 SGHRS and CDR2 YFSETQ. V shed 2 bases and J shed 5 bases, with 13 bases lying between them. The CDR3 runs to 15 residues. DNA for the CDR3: TGCGCCAGCAGCTTTCAACAGGGATCGACCGGGGAGCTGTTTTTT. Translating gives CASSFQQGSTGELFF. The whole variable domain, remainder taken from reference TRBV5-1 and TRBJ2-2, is KAGVTQTPRYLIKTRGQQVTLSCSPISGHRSVSWYQQTPGQGLQFLFEYFSETQRNKGNFPGRFSGRQFSNSRSEMNVSTLELGDSALYLCASSFQQGSTGELFFGEGSRLTVL.

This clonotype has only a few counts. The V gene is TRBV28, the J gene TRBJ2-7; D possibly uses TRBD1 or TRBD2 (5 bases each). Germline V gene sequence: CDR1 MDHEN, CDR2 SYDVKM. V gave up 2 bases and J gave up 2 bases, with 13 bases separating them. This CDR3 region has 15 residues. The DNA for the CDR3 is TGTGCCAGCAGTTTAAGAGGGGCCAGTGCCTACGAGCAGTACTTC. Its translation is CASSLRGASAYEQYF.

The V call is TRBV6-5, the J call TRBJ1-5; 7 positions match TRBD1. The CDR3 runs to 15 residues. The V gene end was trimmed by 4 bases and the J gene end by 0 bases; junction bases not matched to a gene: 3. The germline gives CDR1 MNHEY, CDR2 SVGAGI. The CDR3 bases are TGTGCCAGCAGTTTGCAGGGGGGTAGCAATCAGCCCCAGCATTTT. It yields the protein CASSLQGGSNQPQHF.

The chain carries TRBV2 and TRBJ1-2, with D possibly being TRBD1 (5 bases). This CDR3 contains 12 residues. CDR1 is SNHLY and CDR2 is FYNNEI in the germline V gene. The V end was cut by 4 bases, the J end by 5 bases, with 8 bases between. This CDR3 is CASSGWGYGYTF. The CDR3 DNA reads TGTGCCAGCAGTGGATGGGGGTATGGCTACACCTTC.

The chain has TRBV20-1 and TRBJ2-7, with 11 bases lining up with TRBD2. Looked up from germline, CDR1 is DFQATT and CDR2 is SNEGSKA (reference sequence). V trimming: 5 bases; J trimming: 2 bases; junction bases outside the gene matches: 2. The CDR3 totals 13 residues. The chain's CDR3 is CSAWTSGPYEQYF. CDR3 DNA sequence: TGCAGTGCTTGGACTAGCGGGCCCTACGAGCAGTACTTC.

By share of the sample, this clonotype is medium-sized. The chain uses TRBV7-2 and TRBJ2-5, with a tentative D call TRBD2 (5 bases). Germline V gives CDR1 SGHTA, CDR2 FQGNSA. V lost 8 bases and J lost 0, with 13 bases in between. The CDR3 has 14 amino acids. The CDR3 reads CASSRGINQETQYF. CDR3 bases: TGTGCCAGCTCTCGGGGAATCAACCAAGAGACCCAGTACTTC.

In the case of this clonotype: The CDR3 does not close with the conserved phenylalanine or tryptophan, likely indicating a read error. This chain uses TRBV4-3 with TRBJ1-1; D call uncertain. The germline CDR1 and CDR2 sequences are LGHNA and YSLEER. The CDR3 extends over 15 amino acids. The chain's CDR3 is CAGSQDGFLRTEAFC. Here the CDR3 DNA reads TGCGCCGGCAGCCAAGATGGCTTCCTGCGGACTGAAGCTTTCTGT.

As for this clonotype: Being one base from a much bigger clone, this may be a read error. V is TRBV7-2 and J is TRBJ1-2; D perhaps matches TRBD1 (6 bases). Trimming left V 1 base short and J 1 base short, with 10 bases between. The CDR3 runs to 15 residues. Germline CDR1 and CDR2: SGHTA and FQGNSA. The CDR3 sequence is CASSLEWTVNYGYTF. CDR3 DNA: TGTGCCAGCAGCTTAGAGTGGACAGTTAACTATGGCTACACCTTC. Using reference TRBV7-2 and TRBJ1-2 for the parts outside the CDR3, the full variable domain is GAGVSQSPSNKVTEKGKDVELRCDPISGHTALYWYRQSLGQGLEFLIYFQGNSAPDKSGLPSDRFSAERTGGSVSTLTIQRTQQEDSAVYLCASSLEWTVNYGYTFGSGTRLTVV.

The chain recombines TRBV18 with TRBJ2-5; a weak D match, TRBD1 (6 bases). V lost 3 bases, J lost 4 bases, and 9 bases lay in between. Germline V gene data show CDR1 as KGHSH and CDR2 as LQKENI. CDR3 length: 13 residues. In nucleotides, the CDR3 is TGTGCCAGCTCACCGGGACAATCAGAGACCCAGTACTTC. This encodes CASSPGQSETQYF.

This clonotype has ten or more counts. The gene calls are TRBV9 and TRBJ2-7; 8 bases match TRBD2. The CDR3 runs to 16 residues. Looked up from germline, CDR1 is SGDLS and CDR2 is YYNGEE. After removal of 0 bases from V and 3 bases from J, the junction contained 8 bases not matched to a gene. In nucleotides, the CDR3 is TGTGCCAGCAGCGTAGGGACGGGAGGGTCCTACTACGAGCAGTACTTC. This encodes CASSVGTGGSYYEQYF.